Below, 30 T cell receptor beta chains from the same sample are listed, as sequenced in a study of cytomegalovirus exposure and HLA in healthy donors. PCR employed 60 Vbeta and 13 Jbeta primers. TCRdb's table, derived via immunoSEQ multiplex PCR, lists solely in-frame clones and lacks some. The data contain over 100,000 clones, 76% of them singletons. Sequences were obtained from PBMCs. These receptors all come from a woman aged 50 to 65 in good health and CMV-seropositive.

The gene calls are TRBV4-3 and TRBJ2-1; 14 nucleotides line up with TRBD2. The germline V gene has CDR1 LGHNA and CDR2 YSLEER. V shed 2 bases, J shed 8 bases, and the junction held 5 bases outside the gene matches. CDR3 length: 16 residues. In nucleotides, the CDR3 is TGCGCCAGCAGCCAAAGGACTAGCGGGAGGACCCATGAGCAGTTCTTC. Encoded protein: CASSQRTSGRTHEQFF.

The J gene is TRBJ1-1, the V gene TRBV10-3; the match to TRBD1 covers 10 bases. CDR3 length equals 15 residues. Losses at the gene ends were 3 bases for V and 6 bases for J; bases not matched to a gene: 7. Germline lookup yields CDR1 ENHRY and CDR2 SYGVKD. The CDR3 coding sequence is TGTGCCATCAGTGATATAGACAGGGGGCTCTCTGAAGCTTTCTTT. Encoded protein: CAISDIDRGLSEAFF.

A few counts support this clone. The chain uses TRBV11-3 and TRBJ2-1, with TRBD2 matching over 11 bases. This CDR3 has 18 residues. After removal of 6 bases from V and 6 bases from J, the junction contained 16 bases not matched to a gene. The germline gives CDR1 SGHNT, CDR2 YENEEA. The CDR3 here is CASSPHTSSGRSLNEQFF. The DNA for the CDR3 is TGTGCCAGCAGTCCCCACACTTCTAGCGGGAGGTCCCTCAATGAGCAGTTCTTC.

The sample holds a few counts of this clone. The chain uses TRBV25-1 and TRBJ2-5, with 8 bases that match TRBD2. Germline values: CDR1 MGHDK, CDR2 SYGVNS. The CDR3 is 14 amino acids. Unmatched junction bases numbered 10, after V lost 8 bases and J lost 5 bases. CDR3 DNA: TGTGCCAGCTCTAAGGGGACTAGTGCGGAGACCCAGTACTTC. Translation: CASSKGTSAETQYF.

On this clone: The junction does not match germline at one end; this may be a read error. Written as DNA, the CDR3 is TGCGCCAGCAGCTTTGGGGGGACTAGCGTGCACTTC. This gives the protein CASSFGGTSVHF. The chain joins TRBV5-1 to TRBJ2-5; the match to TRBD2 covers 10 bases. The germline V gene has CDR1 SGHRS and CDR2 YFSETQ. This CDR3 has 12 residues.

V usage is TRBV5-1 and J usage is TRBJ1-3; TRBD1 matches at 7 bases. The CDR3 is made up of 15 amino acids. Per germline, CDR1 SGHRS and CDR2 YFSETQ. V gave up 4 bases and J gave up 4 bases; unmatched junction bases: 8. CDR3 residues: CASSVEQGYGNTIYF. For the CDR3, the DNA is TGCGCCAGCAGCGTTGAACAGGGGTACGGAAACACCATATATTTT. Using reference TRBV5-1 and TRBJ1-3 for the parts outside the CDR3, the full variable domain is KAGVTQTPRYLIKTRGQQVTLSCSPISGHRSVSWYQQTPGQGLQFLFEYFSETQRNKGNFPGRFSGRQFSNSRSEMNVSTLELGDSALYLCASSVEQGYGNTIYFGEGSWLTVV.

The chain recombines TRBV7-2 with TRBJ2-1; 12 positions agree with TRBD2. The CDR3 spans 17 residues. The germline V gene encodes CDR1 SGHTA and CDR2 FQGNSA. The trim removed 5 bases at V and 4 bases at J, leaving 9 bases unmatched. The DNA of the CDR3 is TGTGCCAGCAGCCCCGAGGCGACTAGCGGGGGATACAATGAGCAGTTCTTC. Its protein is CASSPEATSGGYNEQFF. Filled out from reference TRBV7-2 and TRBJ2-1, the complete variable domain reads GAGVSQSPSNKVTEKGKDVELRCDPISGHTALYWYRQSLGQGLEFLIYFQGNSAPDKSGLPSDRFSAERTGGSVSTLTIQRTQQEDSAVYLCASSPEATSGGYNEQFFGPGTRLTVL.

A single count supports this clone. The V call is TRBV19, the J call TRBJ2-7; perhaps TRBD1 as D (6 bases). The CDR3 has 13 residues. Trimming shortened V by 10 bases and J by 12 bases, and 25 bases separated the two germline ends. Germline V gene lookup returns CDR1 LNHDA and CDR2 SQIVND (reference sequence). CDR3 bases: TGTGCCACCTCCCAGACAGGCCTTCCCGAGAGGTACTTC. Translating it yields CATSQTGLPERYF.

The chain couples TRBV10-1 to TRBJ1-4, with D perhaps TRBD1 (6 bases). The germline gives CDR1 WNHNN, CDR2 SYGVQD (reference sequence). The CDR3 extends over 18 amino acids. Trimming shortened V by 11 bases and J by 5 bases, and 30 bases separated the two germline ends. The CDR3 DNA follows: TGCGCCCGATGTTGGGGGCCGGGGCCGTCCGTAGGAAATGAAAAACTGTTTTTT. Its protein product is CARCWGPGPSVGNEKLFF.

The chain uses TRBV29-1 and TRBJ1-2; perhaps TRBD1 as D (6 bases). Germline values: CDR1 SQVTM, CDR2 ANQGSEA. The CDR3 spans 12 residues. V lost 4 bases, J lost 5 bases, and 11 bases lay in between. CDR3: CSVVAGEYGYTF. The CDR3 DNA reads TGCAGCGTTGTGGCAGGGGAGTATGGCTACACCTTC.

Concerning this clone: One end of the junction does not line up with germline, which may come from a read error. The rearrangement links TRBV7-9 to TRBJ2-3; TRBD2 aligns across 13 bases. CDR1 SEHNR and CDR2 FQNEAQ come from the germline V gene (reference sequence). The CDR3 totals 16 residues. DNA of the CDR3: TGTTCCAGCAGCCTAGGGACTAGCGGGGTGACAGATACGCAGTATTTT. Translated: CSSSLGTSGVTDTQYF.

This chain uses TRBV5-6 with TRBJ2-3; 10 nucleotides agree with TRBD1. This CDR3 is built from 16 residues. Germline values: CDR1 SGHDT, CDR2 YYEEEE. The junction had 6 bases not matched to a gene; V was cut back by 1 base and J by 4 bases. The CDR3 is CASSLKSGTGADTQYF. CDR3 sequence (DNA): TGTGCCAGCAGCTTGAAGTCCGGGACAGGGGCAGATACGCAGTATTTT.

The chain links TRBV6-6 to TRBJ1-1; possible D gene TRBD1, 6 bases. V lost 5 bases, J lost 1 base, and 14 bases lay in between. The CDR3 sequence is 15 residues long. Germline V gives CDR1 MNHNY, CDR2 SVGAGI (reference sequence). In nucleotides, the CDR3 is TGTGCCAGCAGTAAACCGGGACATGGGAACACTGAAGCTTTCTTT. Residues: CASSKPGHGNTEAFF.

This clone was observed a few times. The rearrangement uses TRBV5-6 and TRBJ2-6; TRBD1 matches 7 bases. The germline V gene encodes CDR1 SGHDT and CDR2 YYEEEE. This CDR3 contains 14 residues. Losses at the gene ends were 3 bases for V and 9 bases for J; bases not matched to a gene: 6. DNA of the CDR3: TGTGCCAGCAGCTCTGACAGGGTGGACAACGTCCTGACTTTC. Translated, it gives CASSSDRVDNVLTF.

The rearrangement joins TRBV6-6 to TRBJ2-2; the match to TRBD1 covers 9 bases. This CDR3 has 15 residues. V dropped 2 bases and J dropped 5; count of bases not matched to a gene: 3. In germline, CDR1 is MNHNY, CDR2 SVGAGI (reference sequence). The DNA for the CDR3 is TGTGCCAGCAGTTACCGGGGACAGGGAACCGGGGAGCTGTTTTTT. This encodes CASSYRGQGTGELFF.

The gene calls are TRBV7-3 and TRBJ2-3; 9 nucleotides match TRBD2. Per the germline V gene, CDR1 is SGHTA and CDR2 is FQGTGA. The CDR3 totals 16 residues. Unmatched junction bases numbered 6, after V lost 4 bases and J lost 1 base. The CDR3 nucleotides read TGTGCCAGCAGCTCCATGCAGCGGGGGGGCACAGATACGCAGTATTTT. It yields the protein CASSSMQRGGTDTQYF.

The rearrangement joins TRBV12-5 to TRBJ2-6; 7 bases are shared with TRBD1. Losses at the gene ends were 2 bases for V and 4 bases for J; bases not matched to a gene: 5. Germline CDR1 LGHNT, CDR2 FRNRAP. The length of the CDR3 is 16 residues. CDR3 bases: TGTGCTAGTGGTTTGCTAGGGGGCGCCGGGGCCAACGTCCTGACTTTC. Translating it yields CASGLLGGAGANVLTF.

A single count supports this clone. The rearrangement links TRBV7-6 to TRBJ2-3, with 7 bases fitting TRBD2. The ends lost 5 bases at V and 4 bases at J; junction bases unmatched: 9. Germline V gene sequence: CDR1 SGHVS, CDR2 FNYEAQ. CDR3 size: 15 residues. The CDR3: CASSLSGTGPDTQYF. The CDR3 bases are TGTGCCAGCAGCCTAAGCGGGACGGGTCCAGATACGCAGTATTTT.

The rearrangement joins TRBV29-1 to TRBJ2-1; 10 nucleotides match TRBD2. The CDR3 sequence is 16 residues long. CDR1 and CDR2 from the germline V gene are SQVTM and ANQGSEA. With V trimmed by 4 bases and J by 2 bases, 8 bases remained unmatched. In DNA form, the CDR3 reads TGCAGCGTTGCTGGTCTAGCGGGGGCCACCTACAATGAGCAGTTCTTC. Encoded protein: CSVAGLAGATYNEQFF.

The V gene is TRBV27, the J gene TRBJ1-2, with D perhaps TRBD1 (6 bases). Trimming removed 6 bases from V and 1 base from J, with 15 bases in between. The germline CDR1 and CDR2 sequences are MNHEY and SMNVEV (reference sequence). This CDR3 contains 15 residues. CDR3 amino acids: CASSDGGANNYGYTF. The CDR3 DNA follows: TGTGCCAGCAGCGACGGGGGGGCGAATAACTATGGCTACACCTTC.

This chain uses TRBV2 with TRBJ2-1, with D perhaps matching TRBD1 (5 bases). Trimming removed 6 bases at V and 9 bases at J, with 12 bases between. The germline gives CDR1 SNHLY, CDR2 FYNNEI. The CDR3 has 12 residues. The CDR3 reads CASRGEKGEQFF. The CDR3 DNA sequence: TGTGCCAGCAGAGGGGAAAAGGGTGAGCAGTTCTTC.

The CDR3 DNA sequence: TGTGCCAGCAGCACCCCGGCGGGGGGCAATGAGCAGTTCTTC. Translating it yields CASSTPAGGNEQFF. The chain joins TRBV7-9 to TRBJ2-1, with 8 bases identical to TRBD2. J gave up 6 bases and V 5 bases, and 6 bases lay outside the gene matches. This CDR3 spans 14 amino acids. CDR1 SEHNR and CDR2 FQNEAQ come from the germline V gene (reference sequence).

The chain combines TRBV20-1 with TRBJ2-7; no clear D. Trimming removed 3 bases at V and 7 bases at J, with 10 bases between. CDR3 length equals 11 residues. Per the germline V gene, CDR1 is DFQATT and CDR2 is SNEGSKA (reference sequence). The CDR3 here is CSARALREQYF. The CDR3 region has the DNA TGCAGTGCTAGGGCCTTGAGGGAGCAGTACTTC.

The sample holds a few counts of this clone. One junction end does not reproduce the germline sequence, and a read error may be involved. The CDR3 spells CARSIGWGEKLGANGLTF. CDR3 DNA: TGTGCCAGAAGCATTGGTTGGGGGGAGAAGCTTGGGGCCAACGGCCTGACTTTC. The chain has TRBV5-3 and TRBJ2-6, with TRBD2 as a possible D gene (6 bases). TRBV5-3 is marked as an open reading frame, function uncertain. The CDR3 spans 18 residues.

V and J are TRBV5-4 and TRBJ2-7, with 7 bases that match TRBD1. The CDR3 extends over 12 amino acids. Per germline, CDR1 SGHNT and CDR2 YYREEE (reference sequence). V dropped 0 bases and J dropped 6; count of bases not matched to a gene: 0. The CDR3: CASSLDRGEQYF. CDR3 in DNA: TGTGCCAGCAGCTTGGACAGGGGCGAGCAGTACTTC.

V is TRBV11-2 and J is TRBJ2-2, with 7 bases that match TRBD1. J gave up 3 bases and V 5 bases, and 6 bases lay outside the gene matches. CDR1 and CDR2 from the germline V gene are SGHAT and FQNNGV. This CDR3 has 15 residues. CDR3: CASSPRTGHTGELFF. CDR3 sequence (DNA): TGTGCCAGCAGCCCAAGGACAGGCCACACCGGGGAGCTGTTTTTT.

This sequence joins TRBV14 and TRBJ2-7, with 10 bases identical to TRBD2. The J segment lost 4 bases and the V segment lost 1 base, leaving 4 bases of the junction unmatched. Germline V gene data show CDR1 as SGHDN and CDR2 as FVKESK. This CDR3 region has 15 residues. The CDR3 region is CASSQALAGEYEQYF. CDR3 nucleotide sequence: TGTGCCAGCAGCCAAGCGCTAGCGGGAGAGTACGAGCAGTACTTC.

J is TRBJ2-1 and V is TRBV2; 8 positions match TRBD1. CDR3 length: 15 residues. The germline V gene has CDR1 SNHLY and CDR2 FYNNEI. Trimming removed 6 bases from V and 0 bases from J; junction bases left unmatched: 4. CDR3 sequence: CASRGTGRSYNEQFF. The CDR3 coding sequence is TGTGCCAGCAGAGGGACAGGCCGCTCCTACAATGAGCAGTTCTTC.

The V call is TRBV9, the J call TRBJ2-1; 9 nucleotides match TRBD2. From germline, CDR1 is SGDLS and CDR2 YYNGEE. The CDR3 loop spans 15 amino acids. V dropped 4 bases and J dropped 4; count of bases not matched to a gene: 6. The CDR3 here is CASSYRLAVYNEQFF. The DNA of the CDR3 is TGTGCCAGCAGCTACAGACTAGCGGTGTACAATGAGCAGTTCTTC.

The chain combines TRBV6-1 with TRBJ1-1; 8 bases align to TRBD1. After removal of 5 bases from V and 3 bases from J, the junction contained 8 bases not matched to a gene. The germline V gene has CDR1 MNHNS and CDR2 SASEGT. There are 15 residues in the CDR3. The CDR3 bases are TGTGCCAGCAGTTTATCCGGGACAGGATACACTGAAGCTTTCTTT. Translating it yields CASSLSGTGYTEAFF.